This T cell receptor beta chain was observed in a study of blood T cell repertoires in COVID-19. Study in general: T cells, B-cell-depleted T cells, or PBMCs provided the cDNA or gDNA that served as material.

Clones were read by immunoSEQ multiplex PCR, and TCRdb kept only the in-frame ones, dropping some. The data contain roughly 250,000 clones, about 82% of them singletons. The CDR3 contains 16 residues. Germline V lookup: CDR1 SGDLS, CDR2 YYNGEE. Trimming cost V 0 bases and J 0 bases, with 12 bases left between them. The rearrangement links TRBV9 to TRBJ2-5; D is uncertain. Sequenced sample: PBMCs or T cells enriched from blood (not recorded which). The clonotype originates from a woman aged 50 to 60 who had recovered from COVID-19. Here the CDR3 reads CASSVGRNRDQETQYF. The CDR3, as DNA: TGTGCCAGCAGCGTAGGGCGAAACCGGGACCAAGAGACCCAGTACTTC.